This T cell receptor (beta chain) is from a study of CD8 T cells in Susac syndrome. With 0 bases removed from V and 4 bases from J, the gap between germline ends came to 17 bases. From germline, CDR1 is DFQATT and CDR2 SNEGSKA (reference sequence). CDR3 size: 16 residues. The authors reverse transcribed roughly 0.5 to 1 ug RNA with random hexamers. A single record per CDR3 protein comes from TCRdb applying MiXCR to the immunoSEQ multiplex PCR reads. The sample yields roughly 250,000 distinct CDR3 sequences, 90% to 96% seen once. The chain links TRBV20-1 to TRBJ2-3, with unresolved D. The sequencing sample was made of CD4+ T cells from PBMCs. This clonotype originated in a human donor with Susac syndrome. In DNA form, the CDR3 reads TGCAGTGCTAGAGATGGGGATTGGGCCCTCTCAGATACGCAGTATTTT. Amino acids: CSARDGDWALSDTQYF.